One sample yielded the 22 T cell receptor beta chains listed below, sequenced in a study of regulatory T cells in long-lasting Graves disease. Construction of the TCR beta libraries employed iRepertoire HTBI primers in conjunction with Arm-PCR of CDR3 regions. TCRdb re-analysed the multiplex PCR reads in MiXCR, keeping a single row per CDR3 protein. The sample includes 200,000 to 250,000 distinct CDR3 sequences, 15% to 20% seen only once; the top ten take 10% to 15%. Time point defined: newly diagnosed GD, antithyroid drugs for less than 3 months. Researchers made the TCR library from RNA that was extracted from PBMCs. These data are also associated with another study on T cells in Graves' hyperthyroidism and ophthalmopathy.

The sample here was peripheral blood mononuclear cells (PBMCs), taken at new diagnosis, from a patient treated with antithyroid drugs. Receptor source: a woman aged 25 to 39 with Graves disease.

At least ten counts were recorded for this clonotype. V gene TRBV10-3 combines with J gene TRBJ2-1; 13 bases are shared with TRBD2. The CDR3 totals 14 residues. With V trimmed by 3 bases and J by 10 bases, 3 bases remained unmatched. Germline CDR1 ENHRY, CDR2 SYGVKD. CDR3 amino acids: CAISDGLAGDEQFF. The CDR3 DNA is TGTGCCATCAGTGACGGACTAGCGGGAGACGAGCAGTTCTTC.

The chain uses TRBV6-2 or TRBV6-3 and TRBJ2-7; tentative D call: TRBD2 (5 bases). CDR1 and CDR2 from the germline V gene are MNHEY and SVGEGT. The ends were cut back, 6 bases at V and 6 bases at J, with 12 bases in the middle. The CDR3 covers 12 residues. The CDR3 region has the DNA TGTGCCAGCAGACCGAAACTAGGCGAGCAGTACTTC. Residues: CASRPKLGEQYF.

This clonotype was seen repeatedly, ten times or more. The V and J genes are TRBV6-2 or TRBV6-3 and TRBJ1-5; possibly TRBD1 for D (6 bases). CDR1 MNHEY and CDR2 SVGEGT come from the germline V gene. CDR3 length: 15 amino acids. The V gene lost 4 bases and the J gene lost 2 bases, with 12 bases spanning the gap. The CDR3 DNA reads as TGTGCCAGCAGTTTCAGGGGCGAGGGCAATCAGCCCCAGCATTTT. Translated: CASSFRGEGNQPQHF.

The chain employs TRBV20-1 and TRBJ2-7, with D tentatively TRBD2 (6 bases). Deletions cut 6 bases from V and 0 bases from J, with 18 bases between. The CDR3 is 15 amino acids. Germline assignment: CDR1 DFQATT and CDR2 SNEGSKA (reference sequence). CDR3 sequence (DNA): TGCAGTGCCGAGAGTTGGGACTCTAGCTCCTACGAGCAGTACTTC. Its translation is CSAESWDSSSYEQYF.

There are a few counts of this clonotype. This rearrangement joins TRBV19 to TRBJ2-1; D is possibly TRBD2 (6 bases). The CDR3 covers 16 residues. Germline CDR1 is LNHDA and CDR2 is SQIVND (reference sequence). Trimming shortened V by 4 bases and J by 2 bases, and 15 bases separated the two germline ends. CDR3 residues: CASSTPGVGTYNEQFF. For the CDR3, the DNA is TGTGCCAGTAGTACCCCGGGGGTGGGAACCTACAATGAGCAGTTCTTC.

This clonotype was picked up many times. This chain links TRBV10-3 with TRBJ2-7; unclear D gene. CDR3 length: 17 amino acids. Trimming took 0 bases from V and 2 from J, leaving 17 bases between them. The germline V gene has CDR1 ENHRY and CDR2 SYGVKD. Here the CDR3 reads CAISESGAGDRAYEQYF. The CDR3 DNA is TGTGCCATCAGTGAGTCCGGCGCTGGGGATCGCGCCTACGAGCAGTACTTC.

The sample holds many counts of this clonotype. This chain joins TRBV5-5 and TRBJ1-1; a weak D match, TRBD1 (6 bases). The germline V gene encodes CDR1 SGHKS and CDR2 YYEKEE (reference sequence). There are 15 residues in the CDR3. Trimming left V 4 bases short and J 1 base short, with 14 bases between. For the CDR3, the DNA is TGTGCCAGCAGCCACCTGGGGACACCGAACACTGAAGCTTTCTTT. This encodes CASSHLGTPNTEAFF.

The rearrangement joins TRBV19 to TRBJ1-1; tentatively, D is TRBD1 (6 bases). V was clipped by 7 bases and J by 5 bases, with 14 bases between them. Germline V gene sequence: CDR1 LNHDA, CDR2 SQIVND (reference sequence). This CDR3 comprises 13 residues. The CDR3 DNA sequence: TGTGCCAGTATCCCTACAGGGATAACTGAAGCTTTCTTT. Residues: CASIPTGITEAFF.

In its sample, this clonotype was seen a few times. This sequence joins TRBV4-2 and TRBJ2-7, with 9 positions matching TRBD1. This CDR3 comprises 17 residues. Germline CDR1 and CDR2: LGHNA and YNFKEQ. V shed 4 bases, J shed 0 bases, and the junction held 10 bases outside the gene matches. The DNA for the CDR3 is TGTGCCAGCAGCCGGGATGCCGGGACAGGGCTCTCCTACGAGCAGTACTTC. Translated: CASSRDAGTGLSYEQYF.

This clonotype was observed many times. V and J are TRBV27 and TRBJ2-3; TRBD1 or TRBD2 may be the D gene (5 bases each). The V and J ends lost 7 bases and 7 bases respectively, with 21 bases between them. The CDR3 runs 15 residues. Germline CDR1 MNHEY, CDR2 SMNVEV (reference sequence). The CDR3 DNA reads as TGTGCCAGCACTCCTACCCGGGACGCCCGCAATACGCAGTATTTT. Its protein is CASTPTRDARNTQYF.

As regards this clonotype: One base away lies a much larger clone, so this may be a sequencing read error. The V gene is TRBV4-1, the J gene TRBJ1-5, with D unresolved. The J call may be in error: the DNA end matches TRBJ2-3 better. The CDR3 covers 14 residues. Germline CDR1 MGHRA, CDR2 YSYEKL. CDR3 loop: CASSQDGSNQPQYF. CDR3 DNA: TGCGCCAGCAGCCAAGACGGCTCCAATCAGCCCCAGTATTTT.

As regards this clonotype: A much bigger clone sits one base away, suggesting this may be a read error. The CDR3 reads CASSAGTGLTNEQYF. CDR3 nucleotide sequence: TGTGCCAGCAGCGCTGGGACAGGGCTTACCAATGAGCAGTACTTC. The chain links TRBV9 to TRBJ2-7, with 9 bases lining up with TRBD1. CDR1 and CDR2 (germline): SGDLS, YYNGEE. The J segment lost 7 bases and the V segment lost 3 bases, leaving 11 bases of the junction unmatched. The length of the CDR3 is 15 residues.

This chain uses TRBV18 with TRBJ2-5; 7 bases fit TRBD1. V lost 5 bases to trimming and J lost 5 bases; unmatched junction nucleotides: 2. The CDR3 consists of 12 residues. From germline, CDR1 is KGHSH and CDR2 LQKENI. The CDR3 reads CASSTGVETQYF. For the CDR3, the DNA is TGTGCCAGCTCAACAGGGGTGGAGACCCAGTACTTC.

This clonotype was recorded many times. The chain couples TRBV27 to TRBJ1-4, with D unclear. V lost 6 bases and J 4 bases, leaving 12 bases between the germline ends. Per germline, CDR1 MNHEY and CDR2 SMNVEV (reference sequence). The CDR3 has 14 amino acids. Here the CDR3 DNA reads TGTGCCAGCAGCTACAGAGGCGGTAATGAAAAACTGTTTTTT. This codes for CASSYRGGNEKLFF. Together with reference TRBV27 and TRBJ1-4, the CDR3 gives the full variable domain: EAQVTQNPRYLITVTGKKLTVTCSQNMNHEYMSWYRQDPGLGLRQIYYSMNVEVTDKGDVPEGYKVSRKEKRNFPLILESPSPNQTSLYFCASSYRGGNEKLFFGSGTQLSVL.

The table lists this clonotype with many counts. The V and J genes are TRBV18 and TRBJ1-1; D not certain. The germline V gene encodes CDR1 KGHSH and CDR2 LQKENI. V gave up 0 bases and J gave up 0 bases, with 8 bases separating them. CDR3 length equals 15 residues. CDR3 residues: CASSPPWGVNTEAFF. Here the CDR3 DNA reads TGTGCCAGCTCACCACCGTGGGGAGTGAACACTGAAGCTTTCTTT. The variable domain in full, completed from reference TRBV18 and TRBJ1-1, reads NAGVMQNPRHLVRRRGQEARLRCSPMKGHSHVYWYRQLPEEGLKFMVYLQKENIIDESGMPKERFSAEFPKEGPSILRIQQVVRGDSAAYFCASSPPWGVNTEAFFGQGTRLTVV.

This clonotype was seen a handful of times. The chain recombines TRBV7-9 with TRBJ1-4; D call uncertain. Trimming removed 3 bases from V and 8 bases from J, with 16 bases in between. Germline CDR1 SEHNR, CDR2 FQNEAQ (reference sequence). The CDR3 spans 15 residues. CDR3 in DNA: TGTGCCAGCAGCTTGGGTTCCGGGAACGGAGAAAAACTGTTTTTT. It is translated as CASSLGSGNGEKLFF.

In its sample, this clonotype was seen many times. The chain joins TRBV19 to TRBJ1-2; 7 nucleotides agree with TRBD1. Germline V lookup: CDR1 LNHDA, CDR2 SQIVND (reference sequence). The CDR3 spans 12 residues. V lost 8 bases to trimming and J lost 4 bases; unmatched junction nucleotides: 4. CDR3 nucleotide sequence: TGTGCCAGTGCGGGACAGCTCTATGGCTACACCTTC. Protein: CASAGQLYGYTF.

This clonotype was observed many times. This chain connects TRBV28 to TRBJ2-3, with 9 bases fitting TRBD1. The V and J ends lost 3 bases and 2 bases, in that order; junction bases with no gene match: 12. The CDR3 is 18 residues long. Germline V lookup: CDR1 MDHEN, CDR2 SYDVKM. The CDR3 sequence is CASSFVTGGVFTTDTQYF. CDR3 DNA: TGTGCCAGCAGTTTTGTAACAGGGGGCGTATTTACCACAGATACGCAGTATTTT.

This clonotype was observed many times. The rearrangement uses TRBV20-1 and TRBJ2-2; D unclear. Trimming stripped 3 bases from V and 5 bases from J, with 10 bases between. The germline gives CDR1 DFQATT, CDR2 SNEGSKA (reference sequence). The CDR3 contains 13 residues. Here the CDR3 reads CSASERPTGELFF. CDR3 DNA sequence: TGCAGTGCTAGCGAGAGACCGACCGGGGAGCTGTTTTTT.

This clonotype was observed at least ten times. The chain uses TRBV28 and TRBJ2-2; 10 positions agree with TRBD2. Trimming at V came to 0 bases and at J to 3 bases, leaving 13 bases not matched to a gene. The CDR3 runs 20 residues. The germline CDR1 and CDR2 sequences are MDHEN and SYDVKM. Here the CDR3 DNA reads TGTGCCAGCAGTTTATGGTTGTCTAGCGGGAGAGAAATGTACACCGGGGAGCTGTTTTTT. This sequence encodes CASSLWLSSGREMYTGELFF.

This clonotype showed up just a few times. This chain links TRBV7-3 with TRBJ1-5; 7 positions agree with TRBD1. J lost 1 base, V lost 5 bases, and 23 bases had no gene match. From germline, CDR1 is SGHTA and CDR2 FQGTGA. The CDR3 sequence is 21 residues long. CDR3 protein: CASSPYFGAGGRSGSNQPQHF. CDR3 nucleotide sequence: TGTGCCAGCAGCCCATACTTCGGGGCAGGGGGAAGATCGGGAAGCAATCAGCCCCAGCATTTT.

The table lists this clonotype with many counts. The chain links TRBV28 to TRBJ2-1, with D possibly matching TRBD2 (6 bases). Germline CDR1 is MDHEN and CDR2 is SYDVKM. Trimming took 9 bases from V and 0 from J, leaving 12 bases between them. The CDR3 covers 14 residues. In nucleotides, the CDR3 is TGTGCCAGTAACCTAGCGAGCTCCTACAATGAGCAGTTCTTC. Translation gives CASNLASSYNEQFF.